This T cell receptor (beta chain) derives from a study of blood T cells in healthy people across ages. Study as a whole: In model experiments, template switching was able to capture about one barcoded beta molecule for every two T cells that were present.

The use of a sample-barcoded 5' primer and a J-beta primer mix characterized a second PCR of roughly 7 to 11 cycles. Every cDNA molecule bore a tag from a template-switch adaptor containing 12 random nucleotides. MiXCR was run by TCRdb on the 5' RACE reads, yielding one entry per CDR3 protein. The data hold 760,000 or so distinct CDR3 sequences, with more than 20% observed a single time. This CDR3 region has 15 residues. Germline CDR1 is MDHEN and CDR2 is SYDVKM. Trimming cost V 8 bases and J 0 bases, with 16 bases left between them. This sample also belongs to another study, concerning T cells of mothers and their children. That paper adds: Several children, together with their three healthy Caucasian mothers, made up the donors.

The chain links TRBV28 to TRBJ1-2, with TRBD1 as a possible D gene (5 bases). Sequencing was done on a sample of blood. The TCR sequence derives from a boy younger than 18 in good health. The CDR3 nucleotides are TGTGCCAGCGTCGGAGGCTCGGGACCTAACTATGGCTACACCTTC. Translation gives CASVGGSGPNYGYTF.